Following are 31 T cell receptor beta chains from one sample sequenced in a study of OX40 agonist ivuxolimab in advanced cancers. Sequencing was performed with immunoSEQ multiplex PCR; in TCRdb, only in-frame clones are kept and a portion is missing. Here the sample spans some 80,000 clones, around 86% being singletons. The sample here was CD4+ or CD8+ T cells sorted from blood, taken in a trial of the OX40 agonist ivuxolimab. All receptors come from an adult with an advanced solid tumor such as melanoma, head and neck, liver or kidney cancer.

The rearrangement links TRBV6-4 to TRBJ2-3, with D tentatively TRBD1 (5 bases). This CDR3 has 13 amino acids. V lost 4 bases, J lost 8 bases, and 13 bases lay in between. Germline V gives CDR1 MRHNA, CDR2 SNTAGT. This CDR3 is CASSVAGSGTQYF. CDR3 DNA: TGTGCCAGCAGTGTAGCAGGGTCAGGTACGCAGTATTTT.

The chain is built from TRBV9 and TRBJ2-7; 7 bases are shared with TRBD1. V was clipped by 0 bases and J by 6 bases; unmatched bases: 6. Germline V gene sequence: CDR1 SGDLS, CDR2 YYNGEE. CDR3 length equals 14 residues. The chain's CDR3 is CASSVGDSPGEQYF. The CDR3 coding sequence is TGTGCCAGCAGCGTAGGGGACAGCCCGGGCGAGCAGTACTTC.

This clone was seen a single time. The V gene is TRBV6-1, the J gene TRBJ2-5; either TRBD1 or TRBD2 may fit D (5 bases each). Trimming took 7 bases from V and 5 from J, leaving 20 bases between them. Germline CDR1 and CDR2: MNHNS and SASEGT. This CDR3 comprises 15 residues. The CDR3 DNA reads as TGTGCCAGCAAGCTTGGGGGAGCCGTGGGGGAGACCCAGTACTTC. Residues: CASKLGGAVGETQYF.

J is TRBJ1-4 and V is TRBV7-2, with 10 bases matching TRBD1. Trimming removed 5 bases from V and 8 bases from J; junction bases left unmatched: 8. This CDR3 region has 15 residues. The germline V gene has CDR1 SGHTA and CDR2 FQGNSA. CDR3 protein: CASSPRQGAREKLFF. Written as DNA, the CDR3 is TGTGCCAGCAGCCCACGACAGGGGGCGAGGGAAAAACTGTTTTTT.

J is TRBJ2-3 and V is TRBV4-1; the D is unclear. Trimming removed 1 base at V and 2 bases at J, with 7 bases between. Germline values: CDR1 MGHRA, CDR2 YSYEKL. The length of the CDR3 is 14 residues. The CDR3 DNA reads as TGCGCCAGCAGCCAAGTAACCTACACAGATACGCAGTATTTT. It specifies CASSQVTYTDTQYF.

The chain is built from TRBV29-1 and TRBJ2-1; TRBD2 matches at 12 bases. This CDR3 is built from 18 residues. V gave up 3 bases and J gave up 0 bases; unmatched junction bases: 9. CDR1 is SQVTM, CDR2 ANQGSEA, per germline. In DNA form, the CDR3 reads TGCAGCGTTGACAGACTAGCGGGGGCCGTTTACTCCTACAATGAGCAGTTCTTC. This sequence encodes CSVDRLAGAVYSYNEQFF.

This clone came up a few times. The chain links TRBV4-2 to TRBJ1-2; D possibly corresponds to TRBD1 (5 bases). Germline CDR1 and CDR2: LGHNA and YNFKEQ. The ends were cut back, 2 bases at V and 2 bases at J, with 12 bases in the middle. The CDR3 totals 15 residues. CDR3: CASSQTPPGNYGYTF. CDR3 bases: TGTGCCAGCAGCCAAACTCCTCCAGGGAACTATGGCTACACCTTC.

The chain has TRBV6-1 and TRBJ1-5, with D possibly TRBD1 on 5 matching bases. Trimming took 3 bases from V and 1 from J, leaving 10 bases between them. Germline CDR1 MNHNS, CDR2 SASEGT. There are 15 residues in the CDR3. The CDR3, as DNA: TGTGCCAGCAGTGATCTAACAGGAAGCAATCAGCCCCAGCATTTT. It translates to CASSDLTGSNQPQHF.

The chain has TRBV2 and TRBJ2-3; D remains unclear. V shed 3 bases and J shed 6 bases, with 10 bases lying between them. Per the germline V gene, CDR1 is SNHLY and CDR2 is FYNNEI. This CDR3 has 13 residues. CDR3 nucleotides: TGTGCCAGCAGTGAGACCTCCCGGGATACGCAGTATTTT. The encoded protein is CASSETSRDTQYF.

This clone was seen only once. The gene calls are TRBV2 and TRBJ1-3, with D uncertain. V lost 2 bases, J lost 0 bases, and 8 bases lay in between. Germline CDR1 reads SNHLY; CDR2 reads FYNNEI. The CDR3 runs to 15 residues. The CDR3 protein is CASSELRDSGNTIYF. The CDR3 nucleotides are TGTGCCAGCAGTGAACTCCGGGACTCTGGAAACACCATATATTTT.

The CDR3 bases are TGTGCCAGCAGCCGGGCCCTTCAAGAGACCCAGTACTTC. Translation gives CASSRALQETQYF. The rearrangement joins TRBV4-2 to TRBJ2-5, with D unresolved. Per germline, CDR1 LGHNA and CDR2 YNFKEQ. CDR3 length equals 13 residues. Trimming stripped 4 bases from V and 2 bases from J, with 8 bases between.

This clone was seen once. J is TRBJ2-7 and V is TRBV11-2; no firm D call. The CDR3 consists of 12 residues. Germline V gene lookup returns CDR1 SGHAT and CDR2 FQNNGV. Trimming removed 0 bases from V and 4 bases from J, with 4 bases in between. The CDR3 coding sequence is TGTGCCAGCAGCTTAGATGTTTACGAGCAGTACTTC. This translates into CASSLDVYEQYF. Variable domain in full (rest from reference TRBV11-2 and TRBJ2-7): EAGVAQSPRYKIIEKRQSVAFWCNPISGHATLYWYQQILGQGPKLLIQFQNNGVVDDSQLPKDRFSAERLKGVDSTLKIQPAKLEDSAVYLCASSLDVYEQYFGPGTRLTVT.

The CDR3 loop is CAISVRGEEQYF. The CDR3 DNA is TGTGCCATCAGTGTACGGGGCGAGGAGCAGTACTTC. V usage is TRBV10-3 and J usage is TRBJ2-7; possibly TRBD1 or TRBD2 for D (5 bases each). The CDR3 is made up of 12 amino acids. V shed 4 bases and J shed 7 bases, with 11 bases lying between them. Germline-derived CDR1 and CDR2 are ENHRY and SYGVKD.

The V and J genes are TRBV5-1 and TRBJ1-1, with 9 bases fitting TRBD1. Losses at the gene ends were 2 bases for V and 2 bases for J; bases not matched to a gene: 7. Germline V gene lookup returns CDR1 SGHRS and CDR2 YFSETQ. The CDR3 is made up of 16 amino acids. This CDR3 is CASSLLPDRGNTEAFF. Written as DNA, the CDR3 is TGCGCCAGCAGCTTACTCCCGGACAGGGGAAACACTGAAGCTTTCTTT.

The chain carries TRBV6-5 and TRBJ2-2, with 8 bases fitting TRBD2. V shed 5 bases and J 1 base; nucleotides not matched to a gene: 3. CDR3 length equals 15 residues. Germline V lookup: CDR1 MNHEY, CDR2 SVGAGI. The CDR3: CASSTSGRNTGELFF. The CDR3 DNA sequence: TGTGCCAGCAGTACAAGCGGGAGGAACACCGGGGAGCTGTTTTTT.

In its sample, this clone was seen once. The chain combines TRBV4-2 with TRBJ1-1, with a possible D match to TRBD1 (5 bases). Germline CDR1 is LGHNA and CDR2 is YNFKEQ. There are 15 residues in the CDR3. V was clipped by 4 bases and J by 1 base, with 13 bases between them. The CDR3 sequence is CASSLEPGPNTEAFF. The CDR3, as DNA: TGTGCCAGCAGCCTTGAGCCGGGACCGAACACTGAAGCTTTCTTT.

The rearrangement joins TRBV5-1 to TRBJ1-6; D might be TRBD1 (5 bases). The CDR3 is made up of 17 amino acids. V lost 0 bases to trimming and J lost 7 bases, with 17 bases between them. Germline-derived CDR1 and CDR2 are SGHRS and YFSETQ. The CDR3 DNA is TGCGCCAGCAGCTTGGTAGAGGGGAGTAGGGGAAATTCACCCCTCCACTTT. Encoded protein: CASSLVEGSRGNSPLHF.

The chain uses TRBV18 and TRBJ2-3; TRBD1 or TRBD2 may be the D gene (5 bases each). The CDR3 consists of 15 residues. Germline assignment: CDR1 KGHSH and CDR2 LQKENI. V was clipped by 3 bases and J by 5 bases, with 15 bases between them. The CDR3 here is CASSPTLLGEDTQYF. In DNA, the CDR3 is TGTGCCAGCTCACCGACCCTCTTGGGGGAAGATACGCAGTATTTT.

This chain joins TRBV6-5 and TRBJ2-7; D remains ambiguous. Germline V gives CDR1 MNHEY, CDR2 SVGAGI. The CDR3 has 15 amino acids. The germline V and J ends were trimmed by 2 bases and 6 bases, with 17 bases remaining between them. This CDR3 reads CASSYGQFFMGEQYF. DNA of the CDR3: TGTGCCAGCAGTTACGGCCAGTTCTTTATGGGCGAGCAGTACTTC.

The chain couples TRBV9 to TRBJ1-1; D uncertain. The CDR3 is 14 amino acids. Trimming pared 0 bases from V and 1 base from J, leaving 7 bases between. Germline-derived CDR1 and CDR2 are SGDLS and YYNGEE. The CDR3 reads CASSVAQANTEAFF. CDR3 coding DNA: TGTGCCAGCAGCGTAGCTCAGGCGAACACTGAAGCTTTCTTT.

This chain connects TRBV9 to TRBJ1-2, with 8 bases identical to TRBD1. Germline V lookup: CDR1 SGDLS, CDR2 YYNGEE. The CDR3 contains 15 residues. The junction had 8 bases not matched to a gene; V was cut back by 2 bases and J by 5 bases. As DNA, the CDR3 is TGTGCCAGCAGCGTTACCGGGACAGGCTCTTATGGCTACACCTTC. Translating gives CASSVTGTGSYGYTF.

The chain employs TRBV18 and TRBJ1-5; D is ambiguous. Trimming shortened V by 5 bases and J by 1 base, and 9 bases separated the two germline ends. CDR1 and CDR2 from the germline V gene are KGHSH and LQKENI. This CDR3 region has 14 residues. CDR3 loop: CASSTSRSNQPQHF. CDR3 coding DNA: TGTGCCAGCTCAACCTCCCGGAGCAATCAGCCCCAGCATTTT.

The chain has TRBV30 and TRBJ2-6; no clear D gene. Germline loops: CDR1 GTSNPN, CDR2 SVGIG (reference sequence). V gave up 5 bases and J gave up 2 bases, with 4 bases separating them. The CDR3 totals 12 residues. CDR3 in DNA: TGTGCCTGGGAAACTGGGGCCAACGTCCTGACTTTC. Amino acid sequence: CAWETGANVLTF.

J is TRBJ2-2 and V is TRBV6-4; D not resolved. Trimming cost V 0 bases and J 1 base, with 3 bases left between them. The germline CDR1 and CDR2 sequences are MRHNA and SNTAGT. The CDR3 loop spans 14 amino acids. CDR3 loop: CASSDSRNTGELFF. In DNA, the CDR3 is TGTGCCAGCAGTGACTCTAGGAACACCGGGGAGCTGTTTTTT.

V gene TRBV5-6 combines with J gene TRBJ1-4; D is perhaps TRBD1 (5 bases). V was cut by 2 bases and J by 8 bases, with 16 bases left in between. Looked up from germline, CDR1 is SGHDT and CDR2 is YYEEEE. This CDR3 has 15 amino acids. CDR3 protein: CASSLGDGQGEKLFF. The CDR3 nucleotides are TGTGCCAGCAGCTTAGGGGACGGCCAAGGGGAAAAACTGTTTTTT.

The chain carries TRBV2 and TRBJ2-3, with a weak D call TRBD2 (5 bases). This CDR3 region has 14 residues. V lost 5 bases and J 4 bases, leaving 13 bases between the germline ends. Germline lookup yields CDR1 SNHLY and CDR2 FYNNEI. CDR3 nucleotides: TGTGCCAGCAGTCTTTCAGGAGGTCCAGATACGCAGTATTTT. Translated, it gives CASSLSGGPDTQYF.

The V and J genes are TRBV6-5 and TRBJ2-7, with D possibly TRBD1 on 6 matching bases. V was clipped by 2 bases and J by 12 bases, with 11 bases between them. The CDR3 runs 11 residues. The germline V gene has CDR1 MNHEY and CDR2 SVGAGI. The CDR3 protein is CASSYEGTWYF. The CDR3 DNA reads as TGTGCCAGCAGTTACGAGGGGACATGGTACTTC.

This clone was counted once. V usage is TRBV19 and J usage is TRBJ1-3; D is unclear. V was clipped by 4 bases and J by 7 bases, with 11 bases between them. Germline V gives CDR1 LNHDA, CDR2 SQIVND (reference sequence). This CDR3 region has 13 residues. The DNA of the CDR3 is TGTGCCAGTAGTAACTCCGCCACGAACACCATATATTTT. This codes for CASSNSATNTIYF.

V usage is TRBV6-5 and J usage is TRBJ2-1, with a possible D match to TRBD2 (6 bases). The germline V gene encodes CDR1 MNHEY and CDR2 SVGAGI. The CDR3 sequence is 13 residues long. The V end was cut by 7 bases, the J end by 3 bases, with 10 bases between. CDR3 protein: CASKGGLYNEQFF. The CDR3 region has the DNA TGTGCCAGCAAGGGAGGCCTCTACAATGAGCAGTTCTTC.

This clone was seen ten or more times. This rearrangement joins TRBV30 to TRBJ1-2; TRBD1 matches at 10 bases. This CDR3 has 13 amino acids. Germline-derived CDR1 and CDR2 are GTSNPN and SVGIG (reference sequence). The junction had 1 base not matched to a gene; V was cut back by 2 bases and J by 4 bases. CDR3 in amino acids: CAWSRQGAYGYTF. The CDR3 DNA reads TGTGCCTGGAGTAGACAGGGGGCCTATGGCTACACCTTC.

The chain is built from TRBV7-2 and TRBJ1-5; D is unresolved. Germline V gene lookup returns CDR1 SGHTA and CDR2 FQGNSA. CDR3 size: 13 residues. Trimming removed 1 base at V and 0 bases at J, with 1 base between. The CDR3 reads CASSLVSNQPQHF. DNA for the CDR3: TGTGCCAGCAGCTTAGTTAGCAATCAGCCCCAGCATTTT.